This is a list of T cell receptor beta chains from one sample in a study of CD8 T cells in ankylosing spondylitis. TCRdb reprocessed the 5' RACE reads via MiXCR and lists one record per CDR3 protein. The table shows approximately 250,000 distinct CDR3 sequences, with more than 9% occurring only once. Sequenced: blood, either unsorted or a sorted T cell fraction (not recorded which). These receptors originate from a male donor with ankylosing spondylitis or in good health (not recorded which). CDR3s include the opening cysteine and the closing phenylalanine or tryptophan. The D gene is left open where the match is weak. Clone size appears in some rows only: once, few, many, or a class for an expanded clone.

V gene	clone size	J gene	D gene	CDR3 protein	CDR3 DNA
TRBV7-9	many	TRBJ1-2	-	CASILDSARTGGYTF	TGTGCCAGCATTCTGGACAGCGCTCGAACGGGGGGCTACACCTTC
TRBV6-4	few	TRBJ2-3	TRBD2	CASSDASGGTTDTQYF	TGTGCCAGCAGTGACGCGAGCGGGGGGACCACAGATACGCAGTATTTT
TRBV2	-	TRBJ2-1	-	CASPDTPRSYNEQFF	TGTGCCAGCCCTGATACCCCGCGGTCCTACAATGAGCAGTTCTTC
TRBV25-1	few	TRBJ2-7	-	CASSDRSGRGGYEQYF	TGTGCCAGCAGTGATCGGAGCGGTAGGGGTGGTTACGAGCAGTACTTC
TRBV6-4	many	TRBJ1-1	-	CASSEGANTEAFF	TGTGCCAGCAGTGAGGGGGCGAACACTGAAGCTTTCTTT
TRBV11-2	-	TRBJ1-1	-	CASSPRTPRGNTEAFF	TGTGCCAGCAGCCCGCGAACCCCCAGGGGGAACACTGAAGCTTTCTTT
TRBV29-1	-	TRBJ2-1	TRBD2	CSVLRGTSGREGFF	TGCAGCGTTCTACGGGGGACTAGCGGGAGGGAGGGGTTCTTC
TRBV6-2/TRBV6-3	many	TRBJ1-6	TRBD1	CASSRTGVNSPLHF	TGTGCCAGCAGCAGGACAGGTGTTAATTCACCCCTCCACTTT
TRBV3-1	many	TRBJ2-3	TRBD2	CASSSSGSHTDTQYF	TGTGCCAGCAGCAGCAGCGGGAGCCACACAGATACGCAGTATTTT
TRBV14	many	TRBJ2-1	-	CASSTPGSNTRNEQFF	TGTGCCAGCAGCACCCCGGGCTCCAACACACGGAATGAGCAGTTCTTC
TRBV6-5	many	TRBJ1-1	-	CASSYSYSGSTEAFF	TGTGCCAGCAGTTACTCGTACAGTGGAAGCACTGAAGCTTTCTTT
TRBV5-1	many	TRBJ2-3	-	CASSPQPDRRTDTQYF	TGCGCCAGCAGCCCACAGCCTGACCGCCGCACAGATACGCAGTATTTT
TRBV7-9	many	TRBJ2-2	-	CASSLLTENTGELFF	TGTGCCAGCAGCCTCTTGACAGAGAACACCGGGGAGCTGTTTTTT
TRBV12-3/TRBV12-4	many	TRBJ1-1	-	CASSLARGSHTEAFF	TGTGCCAGCAGTTTAGCGAGAGGGAGTCACACTGAAGCTTTCTTT
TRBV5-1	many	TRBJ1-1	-	CASSLVAGGSEAFF	TGCGCCAGCAGCTTGGTTGCCGGAGGGTCTGAAGCTTTCTTT
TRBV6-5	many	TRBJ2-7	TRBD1	CASRDRVYEQYF	TGTGCCAGCAGAGACAGGGTCTACGAGCAGTACTTC
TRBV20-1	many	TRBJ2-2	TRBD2	CSARNRGGTGELFF	TGCAGTGCTAGGAACCGGGGGGGGACCGGGGAGCTGTTTTTT
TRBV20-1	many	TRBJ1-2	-	CSAPGGAGYGYTF	TGCAGTGCCCCCGGGGGGGCCGGCTATGGCTACACCTTC